Below are 12 T cell receptor beta chains sequenced from a single sample in a study of T cell changes during pregnancy in multiple sclerosis. Clones were sequenced by immunoSEQ multiplex PCR, and TCRdb holds only the in-frame ones, with some missing. The table has approximately 40,000 clones, around 91% seen once; the top ten hold around 11%. The sample in question was CD8+ T cells from peripheral blood mononuclear cells, obtained in the third trimester of pregnancy. Every receptor here comes from a female donor with multiple sclerosis, enrolled in a pregnancy study.

The chain's CDR3 is CASSHRGGEEKLFF. CDR3 sequence (DNA): TGTGCCAGCAGCCACAGGGGAGGAGAGGAAAAACTGTTTTTT. The chain joins TRBV25-1 to TRBJ1-4; 7 positions agree with TRBD1. Germline-derived CDR1 and CDR2 are MGHDK and SYGVNS. The CDR3 has 14 amino acids. J lost 8 bases, V lost 6 bases, and 9 bases had no gene match.

The chain recombines TRBV13 with TRBJ2-5; 8 nucleotides agree with TRBD1. This CDR3 spans 13 amino acids. V was clipped by 5 bases and J by 7 bases; unmatched bases: 6. Germline CDR1 PRHDT, CDR2 FYEKMQ (reference sequence). CDR3 nucleotide sequence: TGTGCCAGCAGCGGACAGGGTGGCGGGACCCAGTACTTC. Translation gives CASSGQGGGTQYF.

CDR3 sequence reads: CASTTGGWQTQYF. As DNA, the CDR3 is TGCGCCAGCACCACAGGGGGTTGGCAGACCCAGTACTTC. V is TRBV5-1 and J is TRBJ2-5; 8 positions agree with TRBD1. CDR1 SGHRS and CDR2 YFSETQ come from the germline V gene. This CDR3 is built from 13 residues. The J segment lost 6 bases and the V segment lost 6 bases, leaving 7 bases of the junction unmatched.

The V gene is TRBV10-1, the J gene TRBJ2-3; 7 bases align to TRBD1. The trim removed 4 bases at V and 0 bases at J, leaving 4 bases unmatched. This CDR3 is 15 amino acids long. Germline V CDR1 and CDR2: WNHNN, SYGVQD (reference sequence). The CDR3 here is CASSAGQTSTDTQYF. The CDR3, as DNA: TGCGCCAGCAGTGCGGGACAGACTAGCACAGATACGCAGTATTTT.

The chain links TRBV6-6 to TRBJ1-1, with 10 bases that match TRBD1. The J segment lost 0 bases and the V segment lost 5 bases, leaving 6 bases of the junction unmatched. The CDR3 sequence is 16 residues long. The V gene's germline CDR1 is MNHNY and CDR2 SVGAGI (reference sequence). CDR3 sequence (DNA): TGTGCCAGCAGTCCCCGACAGGGGGCCATGAACACTGAAGCTTTCTTT. It codes for CASSPRQGAMNTEAFF.

In this sample, this clone turned up once. The chain recombines TRBV29-1 with TRBJ2-3; TRBD1 aligns across 8 bases. J was trimmed by 10 bases and V by 0 bases; bases with no gene match: 15. The CDR3 length is 16 residues. Germline assignment: CDR1 SQVTM and CDR2 ANQGSEA. The CDR3 DNA sequence: TGCAGCGTTGAAGATCGAAAAAGAGACAGGGGTTATGCGCAGTATTTT. Translation gives CSVEDRKRDRGYAQYF.

This chain links TRBV4-3 with TRBJ1-4; D might be TRBD1 (5 bases). This CDR3 is 18 amino acids long. Between the trimmed V and J ends, which lost 1 base and 1 base, there was a span of 16 bases. Germline CDR1 is LGHNA and CDR2 is YSLEER. Here the CDR3 reads CASSQGAGILGTNEKLFF. In DNA form, the CDR3 reads TGCGCCAGCAGCCAAGGCGCAGGGATATTAGGAACTAATGAAAAACTGTTTTTT.

This chain connects TRBV6-4 to TRBJ2-1, with D possibly being TRBD1 (5 bases). This CDR3 is 16 amino acids long. Germline loops: CDR1 MRHNA, CDR2 SNTAGT. V was trimmed by 0 bases and J by 0 bases, leaving 9 bases between them. CDR3 protein: CASSDSSTVSYNEQFF. The CDR3, as DNA: TGTGCCAGCAGTGACTCGTCGACAGTCTCCTACAATGAGCAGTTCTTC.

The chain is built from TRBV7-9 and TRBJ2-7, with 7 bases aligning to TRBD1. Per the germline V gene, CDR1 is SEHNR and CDR2 is FQNEAQ (reference sequence). CDR3 length equals 13 residues. The trim removed 5 bases at V and 3 bases at J, leaving 4 bases unmatched. The CDR3 here is CASSGTAGYEQYF. The CDR3 region has the DNA TGTGCCAGCAGCGGGACAGCAGGCTACGAGCAGTACTTC.

This clone was seen just once. The chain has TRBV5-4 and TRBJ1-2; D uncertain. The CDR3 is 12 residues long. V lost 7 bases and J 4 bases, leaving 11 bases between the germline ends. Germline V CDR1 and CDR2: SGHNT, YYREEE (reference sequence). The CDR3: CASSSGSYGYTF. The CDR3 DNA reads TGTGCCAGCTCCAGTGGGAGCTATGGCTACACCTTC.

This chain connects TRBV25-1 to TRBJ1-1, with 9 bases fitting TRBD1. Germline V gene sequence: CDR1 MGHDK, CDR2 SYGVNS. CDR3 length equals 14 residues. V shed 5 bases, J shed 6 bases, and the junction held 7 bases outside the gene matches. CDR3 residues: CASSTTGTGSEAFF. The CDR3, as DNA: TGTGCCAGCAGTACAACCGGGACAGGGTCTGAAGCTTTCTTT.

This clone was observed once. The chain joins TRBV6-5 to TRBJ2-2, with a tentative D call TRBD1 (6 bases). The CDR3 loop spans 15 amino acids. With 5 bases removed from V and 4 bases from J, the gap between germline ends came to 14 bases. Germline V gene data show CDR1 as MNHEY and CDR2 as SVGAGI. This chain's CDR3 is CASSVETGFTGELFF. In DNA form, the CDR3 reads TGTGCCAGCAGTGTGGAAACAGGGTTCACCGGGGAGCTGTTTTTT.